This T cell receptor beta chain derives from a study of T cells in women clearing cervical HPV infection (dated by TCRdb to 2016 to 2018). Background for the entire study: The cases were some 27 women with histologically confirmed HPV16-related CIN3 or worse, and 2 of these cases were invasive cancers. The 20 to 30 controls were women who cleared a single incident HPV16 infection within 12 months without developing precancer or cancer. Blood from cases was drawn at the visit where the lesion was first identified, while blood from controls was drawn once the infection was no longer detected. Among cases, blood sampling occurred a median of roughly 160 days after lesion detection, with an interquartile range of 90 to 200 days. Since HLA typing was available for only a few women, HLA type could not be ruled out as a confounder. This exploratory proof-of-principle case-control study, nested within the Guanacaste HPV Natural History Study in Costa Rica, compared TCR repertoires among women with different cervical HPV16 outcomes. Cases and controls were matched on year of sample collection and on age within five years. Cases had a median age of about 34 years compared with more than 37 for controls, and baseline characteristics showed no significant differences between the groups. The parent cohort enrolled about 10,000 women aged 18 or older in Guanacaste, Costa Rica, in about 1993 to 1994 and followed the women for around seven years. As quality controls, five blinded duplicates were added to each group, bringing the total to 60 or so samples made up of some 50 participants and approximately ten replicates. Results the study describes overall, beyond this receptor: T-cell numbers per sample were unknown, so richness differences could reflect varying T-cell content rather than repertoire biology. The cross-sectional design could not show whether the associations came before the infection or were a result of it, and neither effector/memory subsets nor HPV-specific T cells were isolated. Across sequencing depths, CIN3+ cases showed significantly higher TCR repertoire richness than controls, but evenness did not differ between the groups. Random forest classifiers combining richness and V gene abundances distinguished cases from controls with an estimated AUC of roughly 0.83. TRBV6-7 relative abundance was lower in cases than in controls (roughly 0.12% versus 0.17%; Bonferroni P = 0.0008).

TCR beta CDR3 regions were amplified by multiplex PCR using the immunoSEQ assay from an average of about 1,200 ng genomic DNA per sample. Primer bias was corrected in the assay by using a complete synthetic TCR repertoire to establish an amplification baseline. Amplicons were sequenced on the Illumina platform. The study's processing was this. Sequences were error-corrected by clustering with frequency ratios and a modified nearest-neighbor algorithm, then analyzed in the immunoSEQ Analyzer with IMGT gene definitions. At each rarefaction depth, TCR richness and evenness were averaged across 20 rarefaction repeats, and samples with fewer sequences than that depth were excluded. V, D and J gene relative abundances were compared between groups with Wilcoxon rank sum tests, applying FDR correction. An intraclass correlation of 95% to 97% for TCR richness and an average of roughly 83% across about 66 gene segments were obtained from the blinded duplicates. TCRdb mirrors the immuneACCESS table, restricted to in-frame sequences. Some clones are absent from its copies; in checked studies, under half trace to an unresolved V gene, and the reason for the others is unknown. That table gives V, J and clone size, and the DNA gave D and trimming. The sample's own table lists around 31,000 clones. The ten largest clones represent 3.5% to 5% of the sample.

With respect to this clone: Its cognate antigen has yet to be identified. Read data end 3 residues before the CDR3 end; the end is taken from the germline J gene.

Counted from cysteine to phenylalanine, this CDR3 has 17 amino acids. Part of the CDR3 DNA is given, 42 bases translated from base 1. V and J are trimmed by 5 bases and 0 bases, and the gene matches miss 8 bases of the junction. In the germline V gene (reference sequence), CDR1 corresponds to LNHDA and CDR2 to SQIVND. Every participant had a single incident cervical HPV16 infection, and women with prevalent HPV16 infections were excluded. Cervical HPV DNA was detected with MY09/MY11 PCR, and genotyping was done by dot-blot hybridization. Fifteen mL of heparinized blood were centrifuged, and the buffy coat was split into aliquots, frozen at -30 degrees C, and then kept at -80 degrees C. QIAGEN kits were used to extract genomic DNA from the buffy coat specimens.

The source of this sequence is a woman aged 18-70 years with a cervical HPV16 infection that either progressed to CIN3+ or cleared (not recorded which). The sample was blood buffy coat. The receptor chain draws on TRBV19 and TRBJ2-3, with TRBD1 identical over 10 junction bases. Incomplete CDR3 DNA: TGTGCCAGTAGTCCGGGACAGGGGACCCCCAGCACAGATACG. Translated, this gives CASSPGQGTPSTDT. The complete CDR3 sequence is CASSPGQGTPSTDTQYF.